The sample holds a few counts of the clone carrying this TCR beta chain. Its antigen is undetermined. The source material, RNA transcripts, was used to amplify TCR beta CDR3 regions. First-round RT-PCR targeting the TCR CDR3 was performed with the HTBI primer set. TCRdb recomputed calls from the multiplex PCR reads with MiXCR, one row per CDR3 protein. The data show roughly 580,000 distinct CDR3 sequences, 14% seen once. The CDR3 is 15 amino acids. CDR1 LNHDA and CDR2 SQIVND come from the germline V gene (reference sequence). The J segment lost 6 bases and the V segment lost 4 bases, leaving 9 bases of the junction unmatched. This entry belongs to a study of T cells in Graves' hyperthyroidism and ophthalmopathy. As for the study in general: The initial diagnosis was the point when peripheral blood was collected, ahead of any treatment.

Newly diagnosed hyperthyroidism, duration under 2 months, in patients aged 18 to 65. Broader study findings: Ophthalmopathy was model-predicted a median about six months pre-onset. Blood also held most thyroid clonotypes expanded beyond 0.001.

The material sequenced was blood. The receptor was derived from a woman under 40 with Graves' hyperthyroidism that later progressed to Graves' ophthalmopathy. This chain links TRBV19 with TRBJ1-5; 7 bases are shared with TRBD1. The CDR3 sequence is CASSNPTGWGQPQHF. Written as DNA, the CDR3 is TGTGCCAGTAGTAATCCGACAGGGTGGGGTCAGCCCCAGCATTTT.